This is a list of T cell receptor beta chains from one sample in a study of blood T cell repertoires in COVID-19. The protocol was immunoSEQ multiplex PCR, while the TCRdb copy is restricted to in-frame clones and leaves out a portion. The sample records some 230,000 clones, 75% to 90% being singletons. The specimen sequenced was peripheral blood. All receptors come from a woman older than 75 with COVID-19, enrolled during active disease. Each CDR3 is given with its conserved first and last residue. A D gene is named only where the DNA matches it firmly. Part of the rows lack a size; the others show once, few, many or a class for expanded clones.

CDR3 DNA: TGCGCCAGCAGCCCCCACCGGGACAGTACTGGCTACACCTTC
CDR3 protein: CASSPHRDSTGYTF
V gene: TRBV5-1
J gene: TRBJ1-2
D gene: TRBD1
clone size: once

CDR3 DNA: TGTGCCAGCAGCCGACAGGGCAATCAGCCCCAGCATTTT
CDR3 protein: CASSRQGNQPQHF
V gene: TRBV7-8
J gene: TRBJ1-5
D gene: NA
clone size: few

CDR3 DNA: TGTGCCAGCAGCTTGGGACAGGGAGGGGACTACGAGCAGTACTTC
CDR3 protein: CASSLGQGGDYEQYF
V gene: TRBV7-9
J gene: TRBJ2-7
D gene: TRBD1
clone size: NA

CDR3 DNA: TGTGCCAGCACCGGAGGCGGAATGGAGACCCAGTACTTC
CDR3 protein: CASTGGGMETQYF
V gene: TRBV3-1/TRBV3-2
J gene: TRBJ2-5
D gene: NA
clone size: NA

CDR3 DNA: TGTGCCTGGATGCTCAGCGCCTACGAAGAGCAGTACTTC
CDR3 protein: CAWMLSAYEEQYF
V gene: TRBV30
J gene: TRBJ2-7
D gene: NA
clone size: NA

CDR3 DNA: TGTGCCACCCGTCAAGGCGGGGGACAACAGCCCCAGCATTTT
CDR3 protein: CATRQGGGQQPQHF
V gene: TRBV10-3
J gene: TRBJ1-5
D gene: NA
clone size: NA

CDR3 DNA: TGTGCCACCAGTTCTACCGCTCGGGGAGATACGCAGTATTTT
CDR3 protein: CATSSTARGDTQYF
V gene: TRBV24-1
J gene: TRBJ2-3
D gene: NA
clone size: NA

CDR3 DNA: TGTGCCAGCAGCTTGGCTAGCGGGAGCTACAATGAGCAGTTCTTC
CDR3 protein: CASSLASGSYNEQFF
V gene: TRBV5-4
J gene: TRBJ2-1
D gene: TRBD2
clone size: NA

CDR3 DNA: TGTGCCAGCAGCTTAGGGACAGGGTACAACACTGAAGCTTTCTTT
CDR3 protein: CASSLGTGYNTEAFF
V gene: TRBV7-9
J gene: TRBJ1-1
D gene: TRBD1
clone size: NA

CDR3 DNA: TGCGCCAGCAGTGAGTCCGGCCAAGAGACCCAGTACTTC
CDR3 protein: CASSESGQETQYF
V gene: TRBV10-1
J gene: TRBJ2-5
D gene: NA
clone size: NA

CDR3 DNA: TGTGCCAGCAGCCACGGGGGGTGGCGGAACTATGGCTACACCTTC
CDR3 protein: CASSHGGWRNYGYTF
V gene: TRBV13
J gene: TRBJ1-2
D gene: NA
clone size: NA

CDR3 DNA: TGTGCCAGTAGTGTAACAGGGCTTAACACCGGGGAGCTGTTTTTT
CDR3 protein: CASSVTGLNTGELFF
V gene: TRBV19
J gene: TRBJ2-2
D gene: NA
clone size: NA

CDR3 DNA: TGTGCCAGCAGTGGCTCGACTAGCGGGGGAGATTGGTACTCCTACGAGCAGTACTTC
CDR3 protein: CASSGSTSGGDWYSYEQYF
V gene: TRBV6-4
J gene: TRBJ2-7
D gene: TRBD2
clone size: NA

CDR3 DNA: TGTGCCAGCAGTTCACCAGGCCCGTACGAGCAGTACTTC
CDR3 protein: CASSSPGPYEQYF
V gene: TRBV6-2/TRBV6-3
J gene: TRBJ2-7
D gene: NA
clone size: NA

CDR3 DNA: TGTGCCACCAGTGACTCACAGGGGGACCGCAGCAATCAGCCCCAGCATTTT
CDR3 protein: CATSDSQGDRSNQPQHF
V gene: TRBV24-1
J gene: TRBJ1-5
D gene: TRBD1
clone size: NA

CDR3 DNA: TGTGCCACCAGCAGAGTGGGCGCGAACAAGAATCAGCCCCAGCATTTT
CDR3 protein: CATSRVGANKNQPQHF
V gene: TRBV15
J gene: TRBJ1-5
D gene: NA
clone size: once

CDR3 DNA: TGCGCCAGCAGCTCGGGACTAGCGACTGGAGAGCAGTTCTTC
CDR3 protein: CASSSGLATGEQFF
V gene: TRBV5-1
J gene: TRBJ2-1
D gene: TRBD2
clone size: NA

CDR3 DNA: TGTGCCAGCAGTGAAGCGCTCTCGCGCACCTTC
CDR3 protein: CASSEALSRTF
V gene: TRBV2
J gene: TRBJ1-2
D gene: NA
clone size: once

CDR3 DNA: TGTGCCAGTAGCCCTTTCTTTCCCCGGCGACAGGGGGCTGCCGGGGAGCTGTTTTTT
CDR3 protein: CASSPFFPRRQGAAGELFF
V gene: TRBV19
J gene: TRBJ2-2
D gene: TRBD1
clone size: NA

CDR3 DNA: TGCAGCGTTGACGAGCAGGGGGTTAGGAGCTACACCTTC
CDR3 protein: CSVDEQGVRSYTF
V gene: TRBV29-1
J gene: TRBJ1-2
D gene: TRBD1
clone size: NA

CDR3 DNA: TGTGCCAGCAGTGCCCGACAGCTAAACACTGAAGCTTTCTTT
CDR3 protein: CASSARQLNTEAFF
V gene: TRBV2
J gene: TRBJ1-1
D gene: NA
clone size: once

CDR3 DNA: TGTGCCAGCAGTTACCCTCGACCGGGACAGGGGCTGAACACTGAAGCTTTCTTT
CDR3 protein: CASSYPRPGQGLNTEAFF
V gene: TRBV6-2/TRBV6-3
J gene: TRBJ1-1
D gene: TRBD1
clone size: NA